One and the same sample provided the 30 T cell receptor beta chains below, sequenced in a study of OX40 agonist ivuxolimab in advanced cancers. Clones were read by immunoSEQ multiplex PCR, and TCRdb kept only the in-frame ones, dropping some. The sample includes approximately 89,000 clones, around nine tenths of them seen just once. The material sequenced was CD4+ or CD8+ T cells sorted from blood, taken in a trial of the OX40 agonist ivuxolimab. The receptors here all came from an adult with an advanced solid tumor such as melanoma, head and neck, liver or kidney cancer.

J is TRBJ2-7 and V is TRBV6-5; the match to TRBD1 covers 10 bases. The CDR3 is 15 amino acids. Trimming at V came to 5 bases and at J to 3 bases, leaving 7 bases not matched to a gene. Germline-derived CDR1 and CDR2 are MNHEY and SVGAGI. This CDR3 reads CASSLSRTGGYEQYF. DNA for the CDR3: TGTGCCAGCAGTCTATCCCGGACAGGGGGCTACGAGCAGTACTTC.

The CDR3 DNA reads as TGTGCCAGCAGCGTAGGTGGTGATACGCAGTATTTT. It translates to CASSVGGDTQYF. This chain uses TRBV9 with TRBJ2-3; D ambiguous. Between the trimmed V and J ends, which lost 0 bases and 6 bases, there was a span of 5 bases. The CDR3 is 12 residues long. Germline lookup yields CDR1 SGDLS and CDR2 YYNGEE.

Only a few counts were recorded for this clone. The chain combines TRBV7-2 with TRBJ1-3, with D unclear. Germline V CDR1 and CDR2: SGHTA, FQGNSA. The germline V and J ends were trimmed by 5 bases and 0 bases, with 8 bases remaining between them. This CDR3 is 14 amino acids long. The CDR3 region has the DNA TGTGCCAGCAGCCCCACTAGCTCTGGAAACACCATATATTTT. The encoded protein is CASSPTSSGNTIYF.

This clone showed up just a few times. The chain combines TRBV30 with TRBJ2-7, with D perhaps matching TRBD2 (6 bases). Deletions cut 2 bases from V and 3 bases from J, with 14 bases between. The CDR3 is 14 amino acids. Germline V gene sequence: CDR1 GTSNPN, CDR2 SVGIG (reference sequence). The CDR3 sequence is CAWSPLSGNYEQYF. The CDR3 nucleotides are TGTGCCTGGAGTCCCCTTAGCGGAAACTACGAGCAGTACTTC.

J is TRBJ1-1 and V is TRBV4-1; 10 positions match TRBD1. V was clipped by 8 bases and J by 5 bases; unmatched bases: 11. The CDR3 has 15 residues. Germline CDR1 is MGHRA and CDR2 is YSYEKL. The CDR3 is CASYGMTGGLTEAFF. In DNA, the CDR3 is TGCGCCAGCTACGGGATGACAGGGGGCCTAACTGAAGCTTTCTTT.

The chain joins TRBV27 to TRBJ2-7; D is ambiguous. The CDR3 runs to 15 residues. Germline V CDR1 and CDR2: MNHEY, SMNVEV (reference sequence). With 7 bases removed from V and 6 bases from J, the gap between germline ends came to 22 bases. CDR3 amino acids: CASTLSGTIPGEQYF. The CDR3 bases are TGTGCCAGCACTCTTTCTGGCACCATTCCGGGCGAGCAGTACTTC.

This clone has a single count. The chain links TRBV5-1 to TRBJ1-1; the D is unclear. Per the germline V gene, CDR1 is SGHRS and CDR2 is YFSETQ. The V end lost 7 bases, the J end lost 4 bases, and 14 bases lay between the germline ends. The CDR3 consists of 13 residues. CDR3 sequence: CASGVGGPTEAFF. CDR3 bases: TGCGCCAGCGGCGTAGGCGGACCCACTGAAGCTTTCTTT.

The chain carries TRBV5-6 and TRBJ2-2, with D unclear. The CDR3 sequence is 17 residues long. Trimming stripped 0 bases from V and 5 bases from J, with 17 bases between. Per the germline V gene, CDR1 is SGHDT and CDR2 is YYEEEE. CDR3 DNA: TGTGCCAGCAGCTTGGTCCGTGTCCGACGTGAAACCGGGGAGCTGTTTTTT. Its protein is CASSLVRVRRETGELFF.

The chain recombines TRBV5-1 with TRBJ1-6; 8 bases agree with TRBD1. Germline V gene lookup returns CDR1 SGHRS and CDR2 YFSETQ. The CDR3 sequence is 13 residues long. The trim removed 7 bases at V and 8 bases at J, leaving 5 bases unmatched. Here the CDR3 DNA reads TGCGCCAGCCAATCGGACAGGGATTCACCCCTCCACTTT. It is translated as CASQSDRDSPLHF.

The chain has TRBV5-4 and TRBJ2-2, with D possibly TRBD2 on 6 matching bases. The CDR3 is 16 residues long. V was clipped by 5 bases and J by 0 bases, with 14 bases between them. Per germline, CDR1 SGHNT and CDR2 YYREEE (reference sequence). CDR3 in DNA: TGTGCCAGCAGGGTGAATGGCGGGGCGAACACCGGGGAGCTGTTTTTT. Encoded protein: CASRVNGGANTGELFF.

The CDR3 DNA sequence: TGCGCCAGCAGCCAGTCCTCTAGCGGGAGGGGAGAGACCCAGTACTTC. This translates into CASSQSSSGRGETQYF. The V call is TRBV4-3, the J call TRBJ2-5; 12 bases are a match to TRBD2. Germline CDR1 is LGHNA and CDR2 is YSLEER. The CDR3 runs to 16 residues. The V segment lost 3 bases and the J segment 4 bases; nucleotides outside the gene matches: 6.

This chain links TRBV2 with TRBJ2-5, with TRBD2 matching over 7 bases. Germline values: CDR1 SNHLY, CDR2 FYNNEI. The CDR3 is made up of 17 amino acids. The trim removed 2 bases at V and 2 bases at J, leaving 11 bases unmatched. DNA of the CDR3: TGTGCCAGCAGTGAATCTGTGGCGGGAGCGTCACAAGAGACCCAGTACTTC. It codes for CASSESVAGASQETQYF.

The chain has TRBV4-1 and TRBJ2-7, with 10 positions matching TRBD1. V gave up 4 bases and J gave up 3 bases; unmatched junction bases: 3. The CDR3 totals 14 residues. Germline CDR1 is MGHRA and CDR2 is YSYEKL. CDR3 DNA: TGCGCCAGCAGCCGCGGGACAGGGGTCTACGAGCAGTACTTC. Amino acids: CASSRGTGVYEQYF.

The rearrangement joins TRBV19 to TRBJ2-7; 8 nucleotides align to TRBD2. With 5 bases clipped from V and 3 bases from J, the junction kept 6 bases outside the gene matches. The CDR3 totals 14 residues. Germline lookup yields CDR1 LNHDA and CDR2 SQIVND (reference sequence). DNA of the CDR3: TGTGCCAGTAGTGTAGCGGGGTCTAACTACGAGCAGTACTTC. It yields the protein CASSVAGSNYEQYF.

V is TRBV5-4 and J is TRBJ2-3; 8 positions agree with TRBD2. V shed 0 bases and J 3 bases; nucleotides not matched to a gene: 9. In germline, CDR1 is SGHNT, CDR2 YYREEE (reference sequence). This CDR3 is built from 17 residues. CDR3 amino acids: CASSLDREGLRTDTQYF. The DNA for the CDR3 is TGTGCCAGCAGCTTGGATCGGGAGGGCCTTCGGACAGATACGCAGTATTTT.

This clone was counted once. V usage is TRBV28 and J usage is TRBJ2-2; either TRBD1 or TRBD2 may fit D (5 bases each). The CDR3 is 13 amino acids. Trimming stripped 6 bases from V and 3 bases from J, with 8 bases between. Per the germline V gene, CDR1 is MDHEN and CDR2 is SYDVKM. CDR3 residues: CASSPGHTGELFF. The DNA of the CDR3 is TGTGCCAGCAGCCCGGGACACACCGGGGAGCTGTTTTTT. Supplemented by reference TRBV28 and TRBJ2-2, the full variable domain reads DVKVTQSSRYLVKRTGEKVFLECVQDMDHENMFWYRQDPGLGLRLIYFSYDVKMKEKGDIPEGYSVSREKKERFSLILESASTNQTSMYLCASSPGHTGELFFGEGSRLTVL.

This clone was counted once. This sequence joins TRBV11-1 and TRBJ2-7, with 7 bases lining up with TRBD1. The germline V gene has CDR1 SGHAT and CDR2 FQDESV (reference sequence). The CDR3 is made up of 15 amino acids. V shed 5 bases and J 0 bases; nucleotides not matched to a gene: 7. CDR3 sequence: CASSIGTDYSYEQYF. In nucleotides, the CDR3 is TGTGCCAGCAGCATAGGGACAGACTACTCCTACGAGCAGTACTTC. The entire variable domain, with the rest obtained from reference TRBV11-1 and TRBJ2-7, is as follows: EAEVAQSPRYKITEKSQAVAFWCDPISGHATLYWYRQILGQGPELLVQFQDESVVDDSQLPKDRFSAERLKGVDSTLKIQPAELGDSAMYLCASSIGTDYSYEQYFGPGTRLTVT.

The CDR3 reads CASRPGTGRSGGYTF. CDR3 coding DNA: TGTGCCAGCAGACCCGGGACAGGGAGGAGTGGTGGCTACACCTTC. The chain employs TRBV28 and TRBJ1-2; 9 nucleotides match TRBD1. The V gene's germline CDR1 is MDHEN and CDR2 SYDVKM. This CDR3 has 15 amino acids. Trimming took 6 bases from V and 7 from J; bases not matched to a gene: 12.

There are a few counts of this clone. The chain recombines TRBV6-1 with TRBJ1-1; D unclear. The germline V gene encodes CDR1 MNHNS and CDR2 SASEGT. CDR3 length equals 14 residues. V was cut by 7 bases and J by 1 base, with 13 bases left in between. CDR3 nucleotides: TGTGCCAGCACCCGAACCTCCTCGAACACTGAAGCTTTCTTT. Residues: CASTRTSSNTEAFF.

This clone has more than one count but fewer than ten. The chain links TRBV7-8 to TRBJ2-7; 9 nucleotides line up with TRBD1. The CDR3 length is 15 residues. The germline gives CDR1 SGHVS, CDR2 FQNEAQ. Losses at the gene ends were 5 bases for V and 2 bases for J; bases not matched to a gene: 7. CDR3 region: CASSPNRGLTYEQYF. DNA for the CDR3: TGTGCCAGCAGCCCGAACAGGGGGCTTACCTACGAGCAGTACTTC. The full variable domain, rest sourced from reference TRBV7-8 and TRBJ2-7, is GAGVSQSPRYKVAKRGQDVALRCDPISGHVSLFWYQQALGQGPEFLTYFQNEAQLDKSGLPSDRFFAERPEGSVSTLKIQRTQQEDSAVYLCASSPNRGLTYEQYFGPGTRLTVT.

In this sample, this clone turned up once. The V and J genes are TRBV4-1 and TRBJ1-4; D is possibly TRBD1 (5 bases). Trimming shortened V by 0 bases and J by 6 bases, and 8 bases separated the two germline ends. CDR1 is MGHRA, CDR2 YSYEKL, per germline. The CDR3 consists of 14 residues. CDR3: CASSQDSRDEKLFF. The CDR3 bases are TGCGCCAGCAGCCAAGATAGCAGGGATGAAAAACTGTTTTTT.

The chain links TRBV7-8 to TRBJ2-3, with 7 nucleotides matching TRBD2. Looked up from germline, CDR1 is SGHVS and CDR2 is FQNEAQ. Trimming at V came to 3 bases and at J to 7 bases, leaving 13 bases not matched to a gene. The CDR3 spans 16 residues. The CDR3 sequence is CASSLGGRASRNTQYF. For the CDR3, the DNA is TGTGCCAGCAGCTTGGGAGGGAGGGCCAGTCGGAATACGCAGTATTTT.

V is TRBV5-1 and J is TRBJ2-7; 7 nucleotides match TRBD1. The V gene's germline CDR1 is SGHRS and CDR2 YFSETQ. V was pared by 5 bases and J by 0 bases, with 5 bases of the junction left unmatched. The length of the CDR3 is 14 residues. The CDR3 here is CASRPGTVSYEQYF. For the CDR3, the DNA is TGCGCCAGCAGACCGGGGACAGTCTCCTACGAGCAGTACTTC.

The CDR3 protein is CASGREGVGQETQYF. The CDR3 DNA reads TGCGCCAGCGGACGCGAGGGGGTAGGGCAAGAGACCCAGTACTTC. This sequence joins TRBV5-1 and TRBJ2-5; a weak D match, TRBD1 (6 bases). The CDR3 length is 15 residues. Germline loops: CDR1 SGHRS, CDR2 YFSETQ. The V gene lost 7 bases and the J gene lost 2 bases, with 18 bases spanning the gap.

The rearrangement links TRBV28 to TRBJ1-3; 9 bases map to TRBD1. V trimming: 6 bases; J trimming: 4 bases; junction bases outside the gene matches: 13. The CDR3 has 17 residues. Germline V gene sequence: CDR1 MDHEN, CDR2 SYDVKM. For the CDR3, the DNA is TGTGCCAGCAGACTCCCGACGGGACAGGGCGGAGGAAACACCATATATTTT. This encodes CASRLPTGQGGGNTIYF.

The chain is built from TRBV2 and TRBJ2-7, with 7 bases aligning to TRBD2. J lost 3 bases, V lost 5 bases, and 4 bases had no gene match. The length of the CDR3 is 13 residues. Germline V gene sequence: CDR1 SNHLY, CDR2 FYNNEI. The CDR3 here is CASSRWGGYEQYF. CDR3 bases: TGTGCCAGCAGTCGATGGGGGGGCTACGAGCAGTACTTC.

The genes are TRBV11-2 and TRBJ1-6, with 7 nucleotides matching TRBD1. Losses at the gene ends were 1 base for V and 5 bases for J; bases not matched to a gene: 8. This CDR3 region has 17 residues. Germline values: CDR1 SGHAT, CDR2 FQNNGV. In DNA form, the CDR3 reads TGTGCCAGCAGCTTAGCAGGGGGAGCCCCTAATAATTCACCCCTCCACTTT. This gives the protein CASSLAGGAPNNSPLHF.

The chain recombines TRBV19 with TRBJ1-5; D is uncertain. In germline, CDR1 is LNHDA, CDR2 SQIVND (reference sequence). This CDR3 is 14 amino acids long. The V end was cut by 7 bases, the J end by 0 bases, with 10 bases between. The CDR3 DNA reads TGTGCCAGTACCCGGGCCAATAGCAATCAGCCCCAGCATTTT. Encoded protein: CASTRANSNQPQHF.

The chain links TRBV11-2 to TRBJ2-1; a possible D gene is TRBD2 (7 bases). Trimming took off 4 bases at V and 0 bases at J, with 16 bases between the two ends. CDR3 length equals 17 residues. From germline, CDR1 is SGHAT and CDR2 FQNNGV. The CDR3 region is CASSSYRGRDSYNEQFF. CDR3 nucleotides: TGTGCCAGCAGCTCTTATAGGGGGAGGGACTCCTACAATGAGCAGTTCTTC. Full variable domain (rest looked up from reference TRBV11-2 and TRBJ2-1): EAGVAQSPRYKIIEKRQSVAFWCNPISGHATLYWYQQILGQGPKLLIQFQNNGVVDDSQLPKDRFSAERLKGVDSTLKIQPAKLEDSAVYLCASSSYRGRDSYNEQFFGPGTRLTVL.

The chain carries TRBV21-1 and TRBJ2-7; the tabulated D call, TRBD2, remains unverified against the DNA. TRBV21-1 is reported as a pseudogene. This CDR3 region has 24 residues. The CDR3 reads CASSRSTPRWTGVRLAGGVDEQYF. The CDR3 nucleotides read TGTGCCAGCAGCAGATCTACTCCCCGGTGGACAGGGGTGAGGCTAGCGGGAGGCGTGGACGAGCAGTACTTC.